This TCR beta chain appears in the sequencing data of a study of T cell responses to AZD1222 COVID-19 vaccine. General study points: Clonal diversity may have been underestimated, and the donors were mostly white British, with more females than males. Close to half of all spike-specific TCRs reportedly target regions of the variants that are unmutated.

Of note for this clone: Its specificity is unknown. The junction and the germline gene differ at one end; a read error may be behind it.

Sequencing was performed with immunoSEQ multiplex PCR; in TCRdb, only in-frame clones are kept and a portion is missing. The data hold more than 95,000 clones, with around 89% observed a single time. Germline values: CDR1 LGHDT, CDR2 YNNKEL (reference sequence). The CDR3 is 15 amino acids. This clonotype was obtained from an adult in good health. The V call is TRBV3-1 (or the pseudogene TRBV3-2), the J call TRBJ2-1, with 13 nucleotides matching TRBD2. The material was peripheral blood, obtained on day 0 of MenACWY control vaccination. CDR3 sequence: CASTQLAGGGNEQFF. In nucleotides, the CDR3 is TGTGCCAGCACCCAACTAGCGGGGGGGGGCAATGAGCAGTTCTTC.